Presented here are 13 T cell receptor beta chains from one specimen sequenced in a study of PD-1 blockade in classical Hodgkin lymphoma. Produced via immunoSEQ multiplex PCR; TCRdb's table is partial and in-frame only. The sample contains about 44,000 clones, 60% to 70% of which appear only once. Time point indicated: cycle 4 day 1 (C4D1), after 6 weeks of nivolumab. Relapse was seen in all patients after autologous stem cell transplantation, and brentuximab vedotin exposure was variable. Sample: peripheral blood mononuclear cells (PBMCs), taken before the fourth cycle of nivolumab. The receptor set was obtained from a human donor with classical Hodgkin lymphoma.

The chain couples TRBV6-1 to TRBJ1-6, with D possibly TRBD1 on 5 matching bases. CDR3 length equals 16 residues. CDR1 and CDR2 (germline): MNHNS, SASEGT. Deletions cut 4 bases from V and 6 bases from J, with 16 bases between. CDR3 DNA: TGTGCCAGCAGTGGGGTGGGGGGAAGGGCTAATTCACCCCTCCACTTT. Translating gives CASSGVGGRANSPLHF.

The CDR3 sequence: CASRGADTQYF. Written as DNA, the CDR3 is TGTGCCAGCAGGGGGGCAGATACGCAGTATTTT. This sequence joins TRBV6-5 and TRBJ2-3, with D perhaps being TRBD1 or TRBD2 (5 bases each). Per germline, CDR1 MNHEY and CDR2 SVGAGI. The germline V and J ends were trimmed by 6 bases and 4 bases, with 5 bases remaining between them. The CDR3 consists of 11 residues.

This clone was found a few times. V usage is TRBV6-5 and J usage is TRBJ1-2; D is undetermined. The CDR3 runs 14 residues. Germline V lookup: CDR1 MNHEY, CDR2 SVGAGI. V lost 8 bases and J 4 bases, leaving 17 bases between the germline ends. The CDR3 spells CASFPSGWVYGYTF. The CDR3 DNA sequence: TGTGCCAGCTTCCCTTCGGGATGGGTCTATGGCTACACCTTC.

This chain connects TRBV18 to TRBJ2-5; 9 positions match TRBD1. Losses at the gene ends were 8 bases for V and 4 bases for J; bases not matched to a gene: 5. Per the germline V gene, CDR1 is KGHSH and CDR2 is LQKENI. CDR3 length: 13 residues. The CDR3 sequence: CASVPGQGETQYF. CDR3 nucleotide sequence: TGTGCCAGCGTTCCGGGACAGGGAGAGACCCAGTACTTC. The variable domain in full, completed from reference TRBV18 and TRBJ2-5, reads NAGVMQNPRHLVRRRGQEARLRCSPMKGHSHVYWYRQLPEEGLKFMVYLQKENIIDESGMPKERFSAEFPKEGPSILRIQQVVRGDSAAYFCASVPGQGETQYFGPGTRLLVL.

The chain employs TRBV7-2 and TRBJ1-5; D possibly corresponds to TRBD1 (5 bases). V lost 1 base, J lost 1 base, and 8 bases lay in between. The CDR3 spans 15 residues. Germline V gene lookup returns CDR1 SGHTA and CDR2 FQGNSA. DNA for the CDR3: TGTGCCAGCAGCTTAGAGACAGTGAGCAATCAGCCCCAGCATTTT. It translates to CASSLETVSNQPQHF.

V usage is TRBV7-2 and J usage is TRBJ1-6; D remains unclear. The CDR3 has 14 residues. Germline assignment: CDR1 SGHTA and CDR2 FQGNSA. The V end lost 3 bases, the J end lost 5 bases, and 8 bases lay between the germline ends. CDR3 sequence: CASSLAGHNSPLHF. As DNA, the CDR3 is TGTGCCAGCAGCTTGGCAGGCCATAATTCACCCCTCCACTTT.

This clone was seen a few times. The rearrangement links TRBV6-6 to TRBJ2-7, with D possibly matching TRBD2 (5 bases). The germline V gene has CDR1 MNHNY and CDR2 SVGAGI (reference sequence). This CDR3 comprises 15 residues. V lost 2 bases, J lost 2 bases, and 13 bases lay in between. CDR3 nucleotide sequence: TGTGCCAGCAGTTACGGCGCGGGTGACGCCTACGAGCAGTACTTC. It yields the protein CASSYGAGDAYEQYF.

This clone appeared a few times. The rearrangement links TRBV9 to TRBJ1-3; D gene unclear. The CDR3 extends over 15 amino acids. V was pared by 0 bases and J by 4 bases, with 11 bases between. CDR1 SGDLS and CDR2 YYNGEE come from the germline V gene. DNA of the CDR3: TGTGCCAGCAGCGTAGAGGAGGGAGAGGGAAACACCATATATTTT. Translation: CASSVEEGEGNTIYF.

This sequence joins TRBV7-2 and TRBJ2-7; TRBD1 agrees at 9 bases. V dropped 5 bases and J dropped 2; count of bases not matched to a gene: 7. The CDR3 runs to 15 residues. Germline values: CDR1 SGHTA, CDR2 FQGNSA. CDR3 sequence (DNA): TGTGCCAGCAGCCTCGGGACAGGGAAGACCTACGAGCAGTACTTC. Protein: CASSLGTGKTYEQYF.

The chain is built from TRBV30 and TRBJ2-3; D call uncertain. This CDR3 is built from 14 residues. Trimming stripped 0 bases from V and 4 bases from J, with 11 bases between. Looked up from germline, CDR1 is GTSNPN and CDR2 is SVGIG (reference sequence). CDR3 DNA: TGTGCCTGGAGTGTAGGCGCAGGCGCAGATACGCAGTATTTT. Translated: CAWSVGAGADTQYF.

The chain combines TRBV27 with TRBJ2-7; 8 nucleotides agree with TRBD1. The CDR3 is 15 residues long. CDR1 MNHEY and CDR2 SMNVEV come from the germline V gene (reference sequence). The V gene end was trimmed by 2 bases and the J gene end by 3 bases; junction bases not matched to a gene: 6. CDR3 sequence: CASSLQGAGGYEQYF. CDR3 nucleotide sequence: TGTGCCAGCAGTTTACAGGGGGCGGGTGGCTACGAGCAGTACTTC.

The CDR3, as DNA: TGTGCCAGCGGTTGGCTAGCGGGGTTGCAGTATTTT. It codes for CASGWLAGLQYF. The chain combines TRBV11-2 with TRBJ2-3; TRBD2 matches 9 bases. The CDR3 is 12 amino acids. Germline-derived CDR1 and CDR2 are SGHAT and FQNNGV. J lost 11 bases, V lost 8 bases, and 8 bases had no gene match. The full variable domain, completed using reference TRBV11-2 and TRBJ2-3, is EAGVAQSPRYKIIEKRQSVAFWCNPISGHATLYWYQQILGQGPKLLIQFQNNGVVDDSQLPKDRFSAERLKGVDSTLKIQPAKLEDSAVYLCASGWLAGLQYFGPGTRLTVL.

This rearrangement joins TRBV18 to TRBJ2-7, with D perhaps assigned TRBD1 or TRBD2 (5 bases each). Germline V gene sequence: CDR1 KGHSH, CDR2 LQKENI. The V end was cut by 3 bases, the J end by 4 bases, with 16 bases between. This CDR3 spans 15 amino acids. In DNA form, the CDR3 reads TGTGCCAGCTCACCGGGGACCCACCCCCAGTACGAGCAGTACTTC. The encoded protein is CASSPGTHPQYEQYF.